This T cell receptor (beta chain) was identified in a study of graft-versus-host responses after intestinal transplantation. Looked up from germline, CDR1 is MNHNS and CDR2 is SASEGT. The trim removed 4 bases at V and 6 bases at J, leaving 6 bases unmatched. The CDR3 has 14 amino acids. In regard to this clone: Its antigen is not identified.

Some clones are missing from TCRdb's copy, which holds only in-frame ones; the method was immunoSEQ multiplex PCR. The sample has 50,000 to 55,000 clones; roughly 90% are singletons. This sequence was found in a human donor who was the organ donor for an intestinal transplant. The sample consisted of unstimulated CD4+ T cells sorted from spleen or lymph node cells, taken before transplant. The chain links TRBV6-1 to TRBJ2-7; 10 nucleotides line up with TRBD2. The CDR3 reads CASSVVAGGSEQYF. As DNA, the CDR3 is TGTGCCAGCAGTGTAGTAGCGGGAGGTAGCGAGCAGTACTTC.